These T cell receptor beta chains were read from a single sample in a study of T cell changes during pregnancy in multiple sclerosis. The table came from immunoSEQ multiplex PCR; TCRdb's copy has only in-frame clones and leaves some out. This sample has 50,000 to 55,000 clones; 80% to 95% occur once, and the top ten carry 0.5%. The material was CD4+ T cells from peripheral blood mononuclear cells, obtained in the third trimester of pregnancy. The receptor set was obtained from a female donor with multiple sclerosis, enrolled in a pregnancy study. Each CDR3 is given with its conserved first and last residue. The D gene is left open where the match is weak. Clone sizes are given selectively: once, few, many, or a class where the clone is expanded.

size: .; J: TRBJ1-2; D: TRBD1; V: TRBV30; CDR3: CAWSGGWGQGARHGGYTF; DNA: TGTGCCTGGAGTGGGGGGTGGGGACAGGGGGCACGTCATGGAGGCTACACCTTC
size: .; J: TRBJ2-5; D: TRBD1; V: TRBV25-1; CDR3: CASSQAPGQGPQETQYF; DNA: TGTGCCAGCAGTCAAGCCCCGGGACAGGGACCGCAAGAGACCCAGTACTTC
size: once; J: TRBJ1-6; D: .; V: TRBV15; CDR3: CATSRFAGRLYSPLHF; DNA: TGTGCCACCAGCAGATTTGCAGGGAGGTTGTATTCACCCCTCCACTTT
size: .; J: TRBJ1-5; D: TRBD1; V: TRBV30; CDR3: CAWSVRQGYQPQHF; DNA: TGTGCCTGGAGTGTGAGACAGGGGTATCAGCCCCAGCATTTT
size: .; J: TRBJ1-2; D: TRBD1; V: TRBV5-1; CDR3: CASSLQDRVDGYTF; DNA: TGCGCCAGCAGCCTCCAGGACAGGGTGGATGGCTACACCTTC
size: .; J: TRBJ1-6; D: .; V: TRBV5-1; CDR3: CASSESSYNSPLHF; DNA: TGCGCCAGCAGCGAGAGCTCCTATAATTCACCCCTCCACTTT
size: .; J: TRBJ2-2; D: TRBD1; V: TRBV7-6; CDR3: CASSLVAELAGGGELFF; DNA: TGTGCCAGCAGCTTAGTCGCGGAGTTGGCAGGGGGCGGGGAGCTGTTTTTT
size: .; J: TRBJ2-7; D: .; V: TRBV16; CDR3: CASSHRLQGASYEQYF; DNA: TGTGCCAGCAGCCATCGCTTACAGGGAGCCTCCTACGAGCAGTACTTC
size: .; J: TRBJ2-3; D: .; V: TRBV19; CDR3: CASSPTDSRTDTQYF; DNA: TGTGCCAGTAGTCCTACGGACAGCCGCACAGATACGCAGTATTTT
size: .; J: TRBJ2-1; D: .; V: TRBV11-3; CDR3: CASSLGSSYNEQFF; DNA: TGTGCCAGCAGCTTAGGGAGCTCCTACAATGAGCAGTTCTTC
size: .; J: TRBJ1-1; D: .; V: TRBV6-4; CDR3: CASSVNPGNTEAFF; DNA: TGTGCCAGCAGTGTTAACCCAGGGAACACTGAAGCTTTCTTT
size: .; J: TRBJ1-3; D: .; V: TRBV7-9; CDR3: CASSRGPGNTIYF; DNA: TGTGCCAGCAGCCGGGGTCCTGGAAACACCATATATTTT
size: once; J: TRBJ1-1; D: TRBD1; V: TRBV29-1; CDR3: CSARDRDLFMNTEAFF; DNA: TGCAGCGCCCGGGACAGGGACCTATTCATGAACACTGAAGCTTTCTTT
size: .; J: TRBJ1-2; D: .; V: TRBV6-5; CDR3: CASSYGGAGSGYTF; DNA: TGTGCCAGCAGTTACGGGGGGGCAGGGAGCGGCTACACCTTC
size: .; J: TRBJ2-7; D: TRBD2; V: TRBV28; CDR3: CASKEAGFYEQYF; DNA: TGTGCCAGCAAGGAAGCGGGGTTCTACGAGCAGTACTTC
size: .; J: TRBJ1-2; D: .; V: TRBV29-1; CDR3: CSVPQGQYGYTF; DNA: TGCAGCGTACCCCAGGGGCAGTATGGCTACACCTTC
size: .; J: TRBJ1-2; D: .; V: TRBV7-3; CDR3: CASSSRQISGGYTF; DNA: TGTGCCAGCAGCTCCAGACAGATCTCCGGTGGCTACACCTTC
size: .; J: TRBJ2-1; D: .; V: TRBV5-1; CDR3: CASTNRAGTYNEQFF; DNA: TGCGCCAGCACCAACCGAGCGGGCACCTACAATGAGCAGTTCTTC
size: .; J: TRBJ2-4; D: .; V: TRBV5-6; CDR3: CASSPWPSIVAKNIQYF; DNA: TGTGCCAGCAGCCCATGGCCTAGTATAGTGGCCAAAAACATTCAGTACTTC
size: .; J: TRBJ1-1; D: .; V: TRBV5-1; CDR3: CASSPRPGQQNTEAFF; DNA: TGCGCCAGCAGCCCCAGGCCCGGACAGCAGAACACTGAAGCTTTCTTT
size: .; J: TRBJ2-7; D: .; V: TRBV5-6; CDR3: CASSGGTRGGRYEQYF; DNA: TGTGCCAGCAGCGGGGGGACAAGGGGGGGAAGGTACGAGCAGTACTTC
size: .; J: TRBJ1-5; D: TRBD1; V: TRBV6-5; CDR3: CASSEGQVGQPQHF; DNA: TGTGCCAGCAGTGAAGGACAGGTGGGACAGCCCCAGCATTTT
size: .; J: TRBJ1-2; D: TRBD1; V: TRBV13; CDR3: CASSRTGAGYTF; DNA: TGTGCCAGCAGCCGGACAGGGGCTGGCTACACCTTC
size: .; J: TRBJ2-7; D: .; V: TRBV6-1; CDR3: CASSEVDNWSEQYF; DNA: TGTGCCAGCAGTGAGGTGGACAACTGGAGCGAGCAGTACTTC
size: .; J: TRBJ2-7; D: .; V: TRBV14; CDR3: CASSQDLVAGVYF; DNA: TGTGCCAGCAGCCAAGATTTGGTAGCAGGGGTGTACTTC
size: .; J: TRBJ1-2; D: .; V: TRBV18; CDR3: CASSPIGEGTDGYTF; DNA: TGTGCCAGCTCACCCATTGGGGAGGGCACTGATGGCTACACCTTC
size: .; J: TRBJ1-6; D: TRBD1; V: TRBV7-2; CDR3: CASSSLYRGPGSYNSPLHF; DNA: TGTGCCAGCAGCTCACTATACAGGGGGCCAGGCTCCTATAATTCACCCCTCCACTTT
size: few; J: TRBJ2-2; D: TRBD2; V: TRBV6-1; CDR3: CASSEPGGRTGELFF; DNA: TGTGCCAGCAGTGAACCGGGGGGTCGCACCGGGGAGCTGTTTTTT
size: .; J: TRBJ1-3; D: TRBD1; V: TRBV10-3; CDR3: CASRGASGNTIYF; DNA: TGTGCCTCCAGGGGGGCCTCTGGAAACACCATATATTTT
size: .; J: TRBJ2-2; D: TRBD1; V: TRBV4-1; CDR3: CASSQGDSYTGELFF; DNA: TGCGCCAGCAGCCAAGGGGACAGCTACACCGGGGAGCTGTTTTTT
size: .; J: TRBJ2-3; D: TRBD2; V: TRBV6-4; CDR3: CASSKTSGGFTDTQYF; DNA: TGTGCCAGCAGTAAAACTAGCGGGGGATTCACAGATACGCAGTATTTT
size: .; J: TRBJ1-2; D: .; V: TRBV4-1; CDR3: CASSSTESLYGYTF; DNA: TGCGCCAGCAGCTCGACAGAATCTCTCTATGGCTACACCTTC
size: .; J: TRBJ1-4; D: .; V: TRBV19; CDR3: CASSQAPLGAMNEKLFF; DNA: TGTGCCAGTAGCCAGGCCCCACTGGGGGCGATGAATGAAAAACTGTTTTTT
size: .; J: TRBJ2-3; D: TRBD1; V: TRBV6-1; CDR3: CASSEDRGQGIRAQYF; DNA: TGTGCCAGCAGTGAAGATCGAGGACAGGGAATTCGTGCGCAGTATTTT
size: .; J: TRBJ1-6; D: TRBD1; V: TRBV5-4; CDR3: CASTTQGTNSPLHF; DNA: TGTGCCAGCACCACACAGGGGACTAATTCACCCCTCCACTTT
size: .; J: TRBJ1-4; D: .; V: TRBV19; CDR3: CATLGRNNEKLFF; DNA: TGTGCCACCCTAGGGAGGAATAATGAAAAACTGTTTTTT
size: .; J: TRBJ2-2; D: .; V: TRBV19; CDR3: CASSIEAGAGRTGELFF; DNA: TGTGCCAGTAGTATAGAGGCGGGGGCCGGTCGGACCGGGGAGCTGTTTTTT
size: .; J: TRBJ1-5; D: TRBD1; V: TRBV7-9; CDR3: CASSLGQGADNQPQHF; DNA: TGTGCCAGCAGCTTAGGACAGGGGGCGGACAATCAGCCCCAGCATTTT
size: .; J: TRBJ1-2; D: .; V: TRBV5-4; CDR3: CASSGTGVGGYTF; DNA: TGTGCCAGCAGCGGAACAGGAGTAGGTGGCTACACCTTC
size: .; J: TRBJ1-2; D: .; V: TRBV7-8; CDR3: CASSSLDGGLYGYTF; DNA: TGTGCCAGCAGCTCCCTGGATGGGGGCCTTTATGGCTACACCTTC
size: once; J: TRBJ2-3; D: .; V: TRBV19; CDR3: CASKQVGSTDTQYF; DNA: TGTGCCAGTAAACAGGTTGGCAGCACAGATACGCAGTATTTT
size: .; J: TRBJ2-5; D: TRBD1; V: TRBV28; CDR3: CASRRQGSVKETQYF; DNA: TGTGCCAGCAGGCGACAGGGCTCAGTCAAAGAGACCCAGTACTTC
size: .; J: TRBJ2-3; D: TRBD2; V: TRBV27; CDR3: CASTGEVAGTAPDTQYF; DNA: TGTGCCTCCACGGGTGAGGTAGCGGGGACCGCCCCAGATACGCAGTATTTT
size: .; J: TRBJ1-2; D: TRBD1; V: TRBV27; CDR3: CASSLRTGTGLGGYTF; DNA: TGTGCCAGCAGTTTACGAACAGGGACAGGGCTCGGGGGCTACACCTTC
size: .; J: TRBJ1-2; D: .; V: TRBV5-6; CDR3: CASRFYHRADGYTF; DNA: TGTGCCAGCAGATTCTACCACAGGGCCGATGGCTACACCTTC
size: .; J: TRBJ2-1; D: TRBD2; V: TRBV10-3; CDR3: CAISARLAGGQGHNEQFF; DNA: TGTGCCATCAGTGCGCGCCTAGCGGGGGGGCAAGGCCACAATGAGCAGTTCTTC
size: .; J: TRBJ2-5; D: TRBD2; V: TRBV4-2; CDR3: CASSQELAGHQETQYF; DNA: TGTGCCAGCAGCCAAGAACTAGCGGGGCACCAAGAGACCCAGTACTTC
size: .; J: TRBJ2-5; D: TRBD2; V: TRBV7-2; CDR3: CASSSGLVLAETQYF; DNA: TGTGCCAGCAGCTCAGGACTAGTCCTGGCAGAGACCCAGTACTTC
size: .; J: TRBJ2-7; D: .; V: TRBV11-2; CDR3: CASSPTPRGVGSYEQYF; DNA: TGTGCCAGCAGCCCGACCCCGCGGGGCGTAGGCTCCTACGAGCAGTACTTC
size: .; J: TRBJ2-3; D: TRBD2; V: TRBV14; CDR3: CASSRLAGERTDTQYF; DNA: TGTGCCAGCAGCAGACTAGCGGGGGAGCGCACAGATACGCAGTATTTT
size: once; J: TRBJ1-4; D: .; V: TRBV2; CDR3: CASSERTATNEKLFF; DNA: TGTGCCAGCAGTGAACGGACAGCAACTAATGAAAAACTGTTTTTT
size: .; J: TRBJ2-2; D: TRBD2; V: TRBV4-2; CDR3: CASSHQLAGGTGELFF; DNA: TGTGCCAGCAGCCACCAACTAGCGGGGGGTACCGGGGAGCTGTTTTTT